The clone carrying this TCR beta chain was seen a handful of times. The antigen is undetermined. The length of the CDR3 is 15 residues. The V and J ends lost 0 bases and 7 bases respectively, with 15 bases between them. Germline values: CDR1 LGHNA, CDR2 YNFKEQ. One entry per CDR3 protein results from TCRdb running MiXCR on the 5' RACE reads. The sample shows about 570,000 distinct CDR3 sequences, 9.5% to 10% of them seen only once. The data are from a study of identical twins. The study's findings and limits: Beta out-of-frame sequences showed weaker excess sharing between twins. Within twin pairs, the out-of-frame alpha sequences they shared showed excess low generation probability. Models underestimated how often monozygotic twins shared out-of-frame TCR alpha.

These records were also assigned to another study, of yellow fever vaccine responses in identical twins. According to that study: Twins' vaccine T cell responses reportedly seemed partly convergent and partly personalized.

V is TRBV4-2 and J is TRBJ2-5, with D unresolved. The clonotype originates from a woman between 18 and 30 years old in good health. The sample was PBMCs. The DNA of the CDR3 is TGTGCCAGCAGCCAAGAGCTCGGGCAGCTGAGGACCCAGTACTTC. Translated: CASSQELGQLRTQYF.